The rows below give T cell receptor beta chains drawn from one sample of a study of blood T cell repertoires in COVID-19. TCRdb keeps only in-frame clones here, not all; method: immunoSEQ multiplex PCR. Among 54,000 or so clones listed, 82% were seen once. The sample consisted of peripheral blood. The receptor set was obtained from a man of 80 years or more with COVID-19, enrolled during active disease. Both conserved end residues are trimmed from each CDR3. The D gene is left open where the match is weak.

TRBJ1-2	TRBD1	TRBV7-3	ASRPRTGENYGYT
TRBJ1-6	TRBD1	TRBV10-3	ASAPDRGPPPPLH
TRBJ1-5	-	TRBV6-6	ASSYRRENQPQH
TRBJ1-4	-	TRBV7-3	APLAGGGATNEKLF
TRBJ2-1	TRBD2	TRBV3-1/TRBV3-2	ASSQTAGLGLSEQF
TRBJ2-2	TRBD2	TRBV5-1	ASSLSGAANTGELF
TRBJ2-5	-	TRBV7-2	ASSKGVQETQY
TRBJ1-4	-	TRBV3-1/TRBV3-2	ASSQGPGNEKLF
TRBJ1-1	TRBD1	TRBV7-2	ASSSDRVGAEAF
TRBJ1-1	-	TRBV5-1	ASSFAPETEAF
TRBJ1-3	-	TRBV6-6	ASSQQASSGNTIY
TRBJ1-1	-	TRBV3-1/TRBV3-2	ASSQDKTAMNTEAF
TRBJ2-7	TRBD1	TRBV4-3	ASSQSRDRSSYEQY
TRBJ2-3	-	TRBV11-2	ASSQDTLSTDTQY
TRBJ1-5	TRBD1	TRBV18	ASSPYGQGVNQPQH
TRBJ1-1	-	TRBV5-5	ASSPSGREAF
TRBJ2-1	TRBD2	TRBV3-1/TRBV3-2	ASSQDRAGGFALLVNEQF
TRBJ1-3	TRBD1	TRBV7-6	ASSLEGAPGNTIY
TRBJ1-1	TRBD1	TRBV4-3	ASSQVWGQDSNTEAF
TRBJ2-1	-	TRBV10-3	AISESGREYNEQF
TRBJ1-1	-	TRBV10-3	AISERGAWTEAF
TRBJ2-3	TRBD2	TRBV10-3	AIKEEREGTDTQY
TRBJ1-5	-	TRBV7-8	ASSLVYANQPQH
TRBJ1-3	TRBD1	TRBV3-1/TRBV3-2	ASSQPGQGENTIY
TRBJ1-6	TRBD1	TRBV6-2/TRBV6-3	ASSFRTGDNSPLH
TRBJ2-3	-	TRBV5-4	ASSLSPSGAGDTQY
TRBJ1-1	-	TRBV11-3	ASSLSGGTEAF
TRBJ2-1	TRBD2	TRBV4-3	ASSQVLGGAYNEQF
TRBJ2-5	TRBD2	TRBV11-3	ASSLPLAGWWLTQY
TRBJ2-7	TRBD1	TRBV11-3	ASSQGQPYEQY
TRBJ2-2	TRBD2	TRBV19	ASRPGLADTGELF